The present entry profiles one TCR beta chain with its context. Profiled with immunoSEQ multiplex PCR; TCRdb holds only in-frame clones, not every one. Of roughly 8,200 clones listed, about 93% are singletons. These data belong to a study of graft-versus-host responses after intestinal transplantation. Study context: Anti-thymocyte globulin was used for induction in all recipients, who then took tacrolimus and steroids for around 3 years.

Germline loops: CDR1 MNHEY, CDR2 SVGAGI. This CDR3 has 11 residues. V was shortened by 8 bases and J by 5 bases, with 10 bases between the two germline ends. The gene calls are TRBV6-5 and TRBJ2-7; a weak D match, TRBD2 (7 bases). Sequencing used PBMCs, obtained 11 days after intestinal transplantation. This sequence was found in a human patient who received an intestinal transplant, so some T cells may come from the graft donor. CDR3 nucleotides: TGTGCCAGCGAGGGGGGGAACGAGCAGTACTTC. Its protein product is CASEGGNEQYF.